This T cell receptor beta chain was identified in a study of blood T cell repertoires in COVID-19. Study in general: Some COVID-19 samples were acute and others convalescent; all came from the United States, Italy and Spain.

The cohort comprised adults aged 18 to 89 years residing in around 25 US areas. Participants had their cohort set by participant-reported clinical history. This clone appeared a single time. Per the study methods: For nucleated cells, counts were estimated from reference gene primer amplification. Sequencing was performed with immunoSEQ multiplex PCR; in TCRdb, only in-frame clones are kept and a portion is missing. V, J and clone size derive from that table, while D and trimming were established from the DNA sequence. The repertoire includes 380,000 or so clones, around nine tenths of them detected once, and approximately 1% sits in the top ten. The sample was PBMCs or T cells enriched from blood (not recorded which). The source is a woman in her thirties with acute COVID-19.

The CDR3 here is CASSLGQGSSQPQHF. CDR3 nucleotides: TGTGCCAGCAGCTTGGGACAGGGGTCTAGTCAGCCCCAGCATTTT. This chain links TRBV5-5 with TRBJ1-5, with 8 bases identical to TRBD1. Germline-derived CDR1 and CDR2 are SGHKS and YYEKEE (reference sequence). This CDR3 comprises 15 residues. Unmatched junction bases numbered 5, after V lost 0 bases and J lost 6 bases.